These 26 T cell receptor beta chains came from one sample sequenced in a study of blood T cells in healthy people across ages. A sample-barcoded 5' primer and a J-beta primer mix were used in a second PCR of about 7 to 12 cycles. Using its own MiXCR run on the 5' RACE reads, TCRdb lists one record per CDR3 protein. The profile shows fewer than 1.5 million distinct CDR3 sequences, about 43% of them singletons. Sequencing used blood. The receptors derive from a woman aged 18-30 years in good health.

This clonotype was seen more than once but under ten times. V usage is TRBV4-1 and J usage is TRBJ2-3, with 7 bases fitting TRBD1. CDR3 length: 17 residues. Germline V gives CDR1 MGHRA, CDR2 YSYEKL. J gave up 6 bases and V 2 bases, and 14 bases lay outside the gene matches. CDR3 sequence reads: CASSQPLGRGLGDTQYF. Written as DNA, the CDR3 is TGCGCCAGCAGCCAACCCCTGGGAAGGGGGCTCGGGGATACGCAGTATTTT.

This clonotype was observed a handful of times. This chain links TRBV3-1 with TRBJ1-2; 7 nucleotides match TRBD1. This CDR3 is built from 17 residues. Germline CDR1 LGHDT, CDR2 YNNKEL (reference sequence). The junction had 17 bases not matched to a gene; V was cut back by 4 bases and J by 6 bases. The CDR3 nucleotides read TGTGCCAGCAGCCTCCGGGACAGCCGACTAATTGAACATGGCTACACCTTC. Its protein product is CASSLRDSRLIEHGYTF.

This clonotype was counted only a few times. V is TRBV20-1 and J is TRBJ2-5; TRBD2 matches at 7 bases. With the DNA end fitting TRBJ2-7 better, the J assignment may be wrong. Germline-derived CDR1 and CDR2 are DFQATT and SNEGSKA (reference sequence). This CDR3 is built from 16 residues. Here the CDR3 DNA reads TGCAGTGCTAGAGATGAAGTTTCGGGCGGGAGCAACGAGCAGTACTTC. Its protein is CSARDEVSGGSNEQYF.

The chain joins TRBV4-2 to TRBJ2-2; D unclear. CDR3 length: 17 amino acids. Germline CDR1 and CDR2: LGHNA and YNFKEQ. V lost 0 bases and J lost 0, with 11 bases in between. This CDR3 reads CASSQERWTANTGELFF. The CDR3 nucleotides are TGTGCCAGCAGCCAAGAAAGGTGGACGGCGAACACCGGGGAGCTGTTTTTT.

V gene TRBV20-1 combines with J gene TRBJ2-2, with TRBD2 matching over 7 bases. CDR1 is DFQATT and CDR2 is SNEGSKA in the germline V gene (reference sequence). The V and J ends lost 3 bases and 6 bases, in that order; junction bases with no gene match: 16. This CDR3 region has 17 residues. CDR3 amino acids: CSASPPLAGVLPGELFF. The CDR3 DNA follows: TGCAGTGCTAGCCCCCCCCTTGCGGGGGTCCTCCCCGGGGAGCTGTTTTTT.

This chain's CDR3 is CASSELGGADTIYF. As DNA, the CDR3 is TGTGCCAGCAGTGAACTGGGGGGCGCGGACACCATATATTTT. This chain links TRBV25-1 with TRBJ1-3, with a possible D match to TRBD1 (6 bases). The CDR3 is made up of 14 amino acids. V lost 2 bases and J 8 bases, leaving 13 bases between the germline ends. Germline CDR1 is MGHDK and CDR2 is SYGVNS.

This clonotype was detected a few times. As DNA, the CDR3 is TGCGCCAGCAGCCAAGATATTATCGGCGGGACGAACACCGGGGAGCTGTTTTTT. Protein: CASSQDIIGGTNTGELFF. The chain uses TRBV4-1 and TRBJ2-2; TRBD2 is a possible D gene (6 bases). The CDR3 runs 18 residues. Trimming took off 0 bases at V and 0 bases at J, with 14 bases between the two ends. The V gene's germline CDR1 is MGHRA and CDR2 YSYEKL.

This sequence joins TRBV5-8 and TRBJ2-1, with 9 bases lining up with TRBD1. V lost 3 bases and J lost 6; bases outside the gene matches: 7. Per germline, CDR1 SGHTS and CDR2 YDEGEE. The CDR3 has 15 residues. The CDR3 region has the DNA TGTGCCAGCAGCTGGGACAGGGTGGGGGGCAATGAGCAGTTCTTC. The encoded protein is CASSWDRVGGNEQFF.

As to this clonotype: One junction end does not reproduce the germline sequence, and a read error may be involved. This CDR3 reads CACSSQPRLAGGTDTQYF. Written as DNA, the CDR3 is TGTGCCTGCAGTTCCCAACCCAGACTAGCGGGAGGCACAGATACGCAGTATTTT. The chain carries TRBV12-3 or TRBV12-4 and TRBJ2-3, with 12 bases aligning to TRBD2. This CDR3 contains 18 residues.

This chain joins TRBV27 and TRBJ2-5; TRBD1 agrees at 8 bases. V lost 5 bases to trimming and J lost 2 bases; unmatched junction nucleotides: 10. Germline CDR1 reads MNHEY; CDR2 reads SMNVEV (reference sequence). This CDR3 spans 16 amino acids. CDR3 sequence reads: CASSPWTGLGQETQYF. Here the CDR3 DNA reads TGTGCCAGCAGTCCTTGGACAGGGCTAGGGCAAGAGACCCAGTACTTC.

The chain uses TRBV25-1 and TRBJ2-6, with D unclear. Trimming pared 1 base from V and 4 bases from J, leaving 17 bases between. The CDR3 extends over 18 amino acids. The germline CDR1 and CDR2 sequences are MGHDK and SYGVNS. The CDR3 bases are TGTGCCAGCAGTGAATTGGGCAGTACAGCCGACGGGGCCAACGTCCTGACTTTC. This encodes CASSELGSTADGANVLTF.

The chain recombines TRBV12-3 or TRBV12-4 with TRBJ2-7; possible D gene TRBD2, 6 bases. The CDR3 runs to 14 residues. Between the trimmed V and J ends, which lost 3 bases and 0 bases, there was a span of 9 bases. The DNA of the CDR3 is TGTGCCAGCAGTTTTTTCGGGAGCTCCTACGAGCAGTACTTC. Its protein product is CASSFFGSSYEQYF.

This chain uses TRBV6-6 with TRBJ1-1; TRBD1 agrees at 9 bases. J was trimmed by 1 base and V by 6 bases; bases with no gene match: 12. This CDR3 spans 17 amino acids. Germline-derived CDR1 and CDR2 are MNHNY and SVGAGI (reference sequence). The DNA of the CDR3 is TGTGCCAGCAGCGCCCTCGGGACAGGGAAAGGGAACACTGAAGCTTTCTTT. This translates into CASSALGTGKGNTEAFF.

The rearrangement links TRBV19 to TRBJ2-4; either TRBD1 or TRBD2 may fit D (5 bases each). TRBJ2-7 explains the end of the DNA better; the J call may be wrong. Germline lookup yields CDR1 LNHDA and CDR2 SQIVND (reference sequence). This CDR3 region has 15 residues. CDR3 protein: CASSSGTLILGEQYF. DNA for the CDR3: TGTGCCAGTAGTTCTGGGACGTTGATCCTGGGCGAGCAGTACTTC.

The rearrangement joins TRBV12-3 or TRBV12-4 to TRBJ2-2; D perhaps matches TRBD1 (6 bases). CDR3 size: 15 residues. V shed 6 bases and J shed 1 base, with 12 bases lying between them. The CDR3 bases are TGTGCCAGCAGACCGGGACAACGGAACACCGGGGAGCTGTTTTTT. Protein sequence: CASRPGQRNTGELFF.

The chain carries TRBV6-5 and TRBJ1-6; D is perhaps TRBD1 (5 bases). V was clipped by 4 bases and J by 9 bases, with 13 bases between them. This CDR3 has 14 residues. Germline V CDR1 and CDR2: MNHEY, SVGAGI. The CDR3 region has the DNA TGTGCCAGCAGTTTGACTTCCGGGGCTTCACCCCTCCACTTT. Its translation: CASSLTSGASPLHF.

The genes are TRBV6-1 and TRBJ2-1; the D gene is possibly TRBD2 (6 bases). This CDR3 region has 18 residues. Germline V gives CDR1 MNHNS, CDR2 SASEGT. V shed 6 bases and J shed 8 bases, with 29 bases lying between them. CDR3 nucleotide sequence: TGTGCCAGCAGGACTTACTCCAACCGGGACTCTAGAAGAGATGAGCAGTTCTTC. This translates into CASRTYSNRDSRRDEQFF.

The genes are TRBV20-1 and TRBJ2-6; weak D call: TRBD1 (5 bases). V was shortened by 6 bases and J by 0 bases, with 18 bases between the two germline ends. This CDR3 is 17 amino acids long. Germline V gene data show CDR1 as DFQATT and CDR2 as SNEGSKA (reference sequence). CDR3 protein: CSANGHDDFSGANVLTF. The CDR3 nucleotides read TGCAGTGCGAACGGACATGATGATTTCTCTGGGGCCAACGTCCTGACTTTC.

This clonotype showed up many times. The V call is TRBV7-6, the J call TRBJ2-7, with 13 nucleotides matching TRBD2. V lost 6 bases and J lost 3; bases outside the gene matches: 5. Germline V gives CDR1 SGHVS, CDR2 FNYEAQ. The CDR3 is 15 amino acids. The CDR3 protein is CASSPGLAGLYEQYF. Written as DNA, the CDR3 is TGTGCCAGCAGTCCGGGACTAGCGGGGCTCTACGAGCAGTACTTC.

This chain uses TRBV21-1 with TRBJ2-5. TRBV21-1 is a known pseudogene. This CDR3 is built from 12 residues. The CDR3 is CNGGELQETQYF. For the CDR3, the DNA is TGCAATGGTGGGGAACTTCAAGAGACCCAGTACTTC.

This chain connects TRBV7-2 to TRBJ2-1; 12 bases are a match to TRBD2. After removal of 5 bases from V and 11 bases from J, the junction contained 10 bases not matched to a gene. The CDR3 loop spans 15 amino acids. Germline assignment: CDR1 SGHTA and CDR2 FQGNSA. The CDR3, as DNA: TGTGCCAGCAGCCCGAGTCTAGCGGGGGGGTGGAAGCAGTTCTTC. Translated: CASSPSLAGGWKQFF.

For the CDR3, the DNA is TGTGCCAGCAAATGGACAGACAACAATGAGCAGTTCTTC. Its translation is CASKWTDNNEQFF. The gene calls are TRBV5-6 and TRBJ2-1, with D perhaps matching TRBD1 (6 bases). Germline CDR1 SGHDT, CDR2 YYEEEE. This CDR3 spans 13 amino acids. The V end lost 6 bases, the J end lost 5 bases, and 12 bases lay between the germline ends.

The V gene is TRBV11-2, the J gene TRBJ1-2, with 7 bases matching TRBD1. J lost 5 bases, V lost 5 bases, and 11 bases had no gene match. The CDR3 spans 15 residues. Germline loops: CDR1 SGHAT, CDR2 FQNNGV. CDR3 amino acids: CASSARDSARYGYTF. CDR3 bases: TGTGCCAGCAGCGCACGGGACAGTGCCCGATATGGCTACACCTTC.

This clonotype was seen a handful of times. The V gene is TRBV7-2, the J gene TRBJ1-2; maybe TRBD1 (6 bases). Per germline, CDR1 SGHTA and CDR2 FQGNSA. The V and J ends lost 3 bases and 4 bases respectively, with 18 bases between them. The CDR3 runs 16 residues. The CDR3 DNA sequence: TGTGCCAGCAGCTTCGGTCAGGGGAGCTGGGGCTATGGCTACACCTTC. Encoded protein: CASSFGQGSWGYGYTF.

The gene calls are TRBV10-3 and TRBJ2-1; tentatively, D is TRBD1 or TRBD2 (5 bases each). V was trimmed by 11 bases and J by 4 bases, leaving 24 bases between them. The CDR3 has 16 residues. Germline-derived CDR1 and CDR2 are ENHRY and SYGVKD. This CDR3 is CAVIRVQGAPYNEQFF. The DNA for the CDR3 is TGTGCCGTCATTAGGGTCCAGGGAGCCCCATACAATGAGCAGTTCTTC.

This clonotype was detected only a few times. The rearrangement links TRBV12-3 or TRBV12-4 to TRBJ2-1; 10 nucleotides align to TRBD2. J lost 8 bases, V lost 8 bases, and 12 bases had no gene match. CDR3 length: 15 residues. The CDR3 nucleotides are TGTGCCAGCTCCTTAGCTAGCGGGAGTCGGGATGAGCAGTTCTTC. This gives the protein CASSLASGSRDEQFF.